Listed below are T cell receptor beta chains from one sample, sequenced in a study of neurological immune-mediated disorders. Via MiXCR, TCRdb re-called the 5' RACE reads, giving one row per CDR3 protein. Here the sample spans around 58,000 distinct CDR3 sequences, roughly 3.5% being singletons. Sequencing was performed on PBMCs. The receptors here all came from a woman aged 60 to 75 with multiple sclerosis. Both conserved end residues are part of each CDR3. D genes are given only for firm matches.

D gene | J gene | V gene | CDR3 protein
NA | TRBJ2-7 | TRBV4-1 | CASSQGTREQYF
NA | TRBJ2-7 | TRBV28 | CASRRTPAFYEQYF
TRBD2 | TRBJ2-5 | TRBV10-3 | CAISEREGNQETQYF
TRBD2 | TRBJ2-5 | TRBV5-1 | CASSLATGGPRETQYF
NA | TRBJ1-2 | TRBV6-6 | CASSSQGTNYGYTF
NA | TRBJ1-2 | TRBV27 | CASTPYPGISYGYTF
TRBD1 | TRBJ1-5 | TRBV6-6 | CASIRGYNQPQHF
NA | TRBJ1-3 | TRBV28 | CASGGLKLSSGNTIYF
NA | TRBJ2-7 | TRBV20-1 | CSAKMTEARPYEQYF
NA | TRBJ2-7 | TRBV21-1 | CASSKVVCRGKYF
TRBD1 | TRBJ2-1 | TRBV10-1 | CASSAAGTDEQFF
TRBD1 | TRBJ2-5 | TRBV6-5 | CASSLIQGALLETQYF
NA | TRBJ1-5 | TRBV5-1 | CASSYNRELFQPQHF
NA | TRBJ2-7 | TRBV27 | CASSYLATSSEQYF
NA | TRBJ2-5 | TRBV7-9 | CASSLDGGGETQYF
NA | TRBJ2-7 | TRBV5-1 | CASSLAGRSMGTYEQYF
NA | TRBJ1-2 | TRBV28 | CASSFGQNYGYTF
NA | TRBJ1-5 | TRBV28 | CASIFQGSNQPQHF
NA | TRBJ1-1 | TRBV28 | CASSPNTRMNTEAFF
NA | TRBJ2-7 | TRBV20-1 | CSASGQPDDQYEQYF
NA | TRBJ1-5 | TRBV7-9 | CASSLGEGVGVRQPQHF
NA | TRBJ2-3 | TRBV20-1 | CGASLPSTDTKYF
TRBD1 | TRBJ2-7 | TRBV20-1 | CSARDRVSLEQYF
NA | TRBJ2-2 | TRBV20-1 | CSALGPWRQAPQTGELFF
TRBD1 | TRBJ1-2 | TRBV25-1 | CATRDSPNYGYTF
TRBD1 | TRBJ2-3 | TRBV2 | CASSRQGTTDTQYF
TRBD1 | TRBJ1-5 | TRBV28 | CASSGWDRYNQPQHF
TRBD1 | TRBJ1-2 | TRBV5-6 | CASTRSGGRRGYTF
NA | TRBJ1-2 | TRBV5-5 | CASSYDQSYGYTF
NA | TRBJ2-1 | TRBV5-5 | CASSLSVANEQFF
TRBD1 | TRBJ1-1 | TRBV7-9 | CAGQQGLNTEAFF
TRBD2 | TRBJ2-1 | TRBV29-1 | CSVAGLAGVVQFF
NA | TRBJ1-2 | TRBV5-1 | CASSPAGGLGYGYTF
NA | TRBJ1-6 | TRBV28 | CASRAASSYNSPLHF
TRBD1 | TRBJ2-7 | TRBV18 | CASSPQGAAYEQYF
NA | TRBJ1-3 | TRBV5-6 | CASTLTVGNSGNTIYF
TRBD2 | TRBJ2-1 | TRBV7-4 | CASSLGRLASGRYEQFF
TRBD2 | TRBJ2-6 | TRBV5-1 | CASSTPGGAGANVLTF
TRBD2 | TRBJ2-3 | TRBV10-2 | CASSAGFFSGSRTDTQYF
NA | TRBJ2-2 | TRBV20-1 | CSATNGNTGELFF
NA | TRBJ2-7 | TRBV12-3/TRBV12-4 | CASSFQFRSYEQYF
NA | TRBJ2-5 | TRBV20-1 | CSAQLQETQYF
TRBD1 | TRBJ1-1 | TRBV5-6 | CASSLDQGAEAFF